These 20 T cell receptor beta chains were all obtained from the same sample, sequenced in a study of OX40 agonist ivuxolimab in advanced cancers. TCRdb's table, derived via immunoSEQ multiplex PCR, lists solely in-frame clones and lacks some. This sample has 40,000 or so clones; 70% to 90% occur once, and the top ten carry approximately 37%. The sequenced sample was CD4+ or CD8+ T cells sorted from blood, obtained in a trial of the OX40 agonist ivuxolimab. These TCRs come from an adult with an advanced solid tumor such as melanoma, head and neck, liver or kidney cancer.

Only a few counts were recorded for this clone. The gene calls are TRBV10-1 and TRBJ1-5, with D possibly matching TRBD1 (5 bases). V was pared by 3 bases and J by 5 bases, with 8 bases between. CDR1 and CDR2 (germline): WNHNN, SYGVQD (reference sequence). This CDR3 comprises 13 residues. Here the CDR3 reads CASSEAGHQPQHF. The CDR3 nucleotides read TGCGCCAGCAGTGAAGCAGGGCATCAGCCCCAGCATTTT.

J is TRBJ2-1 and V is TRBV14; maybe TRBD1 (6 bases). Germline assignment: CDR1 SGHDN and CDR2 FVKESK. This CDR3 has 16 residues. V dropped 5 bases and J dropped 10 bases, with 24 bases sitting between them. The DNA for the CDR3 is TGTGCCAGCAGCTCAATACATGGGGGCCAAGTTAGAGAGCAGTTCTTC. Amino acid sequence: CASSSIHGGQVREQFF.

The count of this clone is one. The chain has TRBV6-5 and TRBJ2-5, with 7 positions matching TRBD1. The CDR3 is made up of 14 amino acids. Trimming cost V 2 bases and J 3 bases; bases outside gene matches: 3. The V gene's germline CDR1 is MNHEY and CDR2 SVGAGI. For the CDR3, the DNA is TGTGCCAGCAGTTACCTCGGGACAGAAGAGACCCAGTACTTC. This translates into CASSYLGTEETQYF.

The chain is built from TRBV13 and TRBJ1-3; D is uncertain. Trimming left V 2 bases short and J 4 bases short, with 6 bases between. Germline CDR1 reads PRHDT; CDR2 reads FYEKMQ (reference sequence). The CDR3 is made up of 13 amino acids. The CDR3 sequence: CASSLQTGNTIYF. CDR3 bases: TGTGCCAGCAGCTTACAAACAGGAAACACCATATATTTT.

CDR3 residues: CASSVGQSYEQYF. The DNA for the CDR3 is TGTGCCAGCAGCGTAGGGCAATCCTACGAGCAGTACTTC. The V gene is TRBV9, the J gene TRBJ2-7, with D uncertain. Germline V gene lookup returns CDR1 SGDLS and CDR2 YYNGEE. The CDR3 extends over 13 amino acids. Trimming stripped 0 bases from V and 1 base from J, with 5 bases between. The variable domain in full, completed from reference TRBV9 and TRBJ2-7, reads DSGVTQTPKHLITATGQRVTLRCSPRSGDLSVYWYQQSLDQGLQFLIQYYNGEERAKGNILERFSAQQFPDLHSELNLSSLELGDSALYFCASSVGQSYEQYFGPGTRLTVT.

The rearrangement joins TRBV5-1 to TRBJ2-5; TRBD2 aligns across 8 bases. Germline V gene lookup returns CDR1 SGHRS and CDR2 YFSETQ. V lost 0 bases and J lost 8; bases outside the gene matches: 6. The CDR3 is 14 amino acids. Here the CDR3 DNA reads TGCGCCAGCAGCTTGGGCAGCGGGGGTGAAACCCAGTACTTC. It encodes CASSLGSGGETQYF.

The V and J genes are TRBV7-9 and TRBJ2-4; TRBD1 agrees at 7 bases. The germline gives CDR1 SEHNR, CDR2 FQNEAQ (reference sequence). The CDR3 totals 14 residues. With V trimmed by 1 base and J by 9 bases, 6 bases remained unmatched. CDR3 in DNA: TGTGCCAGCAGCTTAGGCCCAGCAGGGGGCATTCAGTACTTC. Its translation: CASSLGPAGGIQYF.

This clone came up once. This sequence joins TRBV7-9 and TRBJ1-4; 8 positions agree with TRBD1. The junction had 10 bases not matched to a gene; V was cut back by 5 bases and J by 8 bases. Germline loops: CDR1 SEHNR, CDR2 FQNEAQ (reference sequence). The CDR3 contains 15 residues. Here the CDR3 reads CASSTSTGVEEKLFF. CDR3 nucleotides: TGTGCCAGCAGCACATCGACAGGGGTGGAGGAAAAACTGTTTTTT. Variable domain in full (rest from reference TRBV7-9 and TRBJ1-4): DTGVSQNPRHKITKRGQNVTFRCDPISEHNRLYWYRQTLGQGPEFLTYFQNEAQLEKSRLLSDRFSAERPKGSFSTLEIQRTEQGDSAMYLCASSTSTGVEEKLFFGSGTQLSVL.

This clone was seen a few times. This chain uses TRBV2 with TRBJ2-6; D unresolved. Trimming stripped 2 bases from V and 2 bases from J, with 13 bases between. The germline CDR1 and CDR2 sequences are SNHLY and FYNNEI. The CDR3 contains 17 residues. The CDR3 reads CASSEFTPNAGANVLTF. The CDR3, as DNA: TGTGCCAGCAGTGAATTCACACCCAACGCTGGGGCCAACGTCCTGACTTTC.

This clone came up once. The chain uses TRBV5-1 and TRBJ2-3, with D possibly being TRBD1 (6 bases). The CDR3 has 15 residues. Germline assignment: CDR1 SGHRS and CDR2 YFSETQ. The V end was cut by 7 bases, the J end by 5 bases, with 20 bases between. CDR3 in DNA: TGCGCCAGCGTTCCCGGGACAAAGTCGGGAGATACGCAGTATTTT. Translating it yields CASVPGTKSGDTQYF.

The table lists this clone with a count of one. The V call is TRBV30, the J call TRBJ1-4, with TRBD1 as a possible D gene (6 bases). The CDR3 sequence is 15 residues long. The ends were cut back, 2 bases at V and 8 bases at J, with 18 bases in the middle. CDR1 and CDR2 from the germline V gene are GTSNPN and SVGIG (reference sequence). The CDR3 DNA is TGTGCCTGGAGTCCTCCCGGCAGGGGAGGAGAAAAACTGTTTTTT. This gives the protein CAWSPPGRGGEKLFF.

V gene TRBV7-3 combines with J gene TRBJ2-2; the D gene is possibly TRBD1 (5 bases). V was shortened by 3 bases and J by 2 bases, with 7 bases between the two germline ends. From germline, CDR1 is SGHTA and CDR2 FQGTGA. This CDR3 region has 14 residues. In DNA, the CDR3 is TGTGCCAGCAGCTTGACAGTTAACACCGGGGAGCTGTTTTTT. Protein sequence: CASSLTVNTGELFF.

The V call is TRBV2, the J call TRBJ2-5, with D maybe TRBD1 (6 bases). The CDR3 is made up of 15 amino acids. Germline loops: CDR1 SNHLY, CDR2 FYNNEI. V was cut by 6 bases and J by 5 bases, with 19 bases left in between. Here the CDR3 reads CASRAGETSRETQYF. The CDR3 nucleotides read TGTGCCAGCAGAGCAGGGGAAACGTCCAGGGAGACCCAGTACTTC.

This clone has more than one count but fewer than ten. The chain recombines TRBV14 with TRBJ2-7; tentative D call: TRBD1 (5 bases). Deletions cut 0 bases from V and 5 bases from J, with 8 bases between. Germline loops: CDR1 SGHDN, CDR2 FVKESK. The CDR3 spans 13 residues. CDR3 sequence: CASSQDKGDEQYF. Here the CDR3 DNA reads TGTGCCAGCAGCCAAGATAAAGGGGACGAGCAGTACTTC.

The V call is TRBV7-9, the J call TRBJ2-2, with 7 bases lining up with TRBD2. V was clipped by 5 bases and J by 5 bases; unmatched bases: 5. The germline gives CDR1 SEHNR, CDR2 FQNEAQ (reference sequence). The CDR3 spans 14 residues. Written as DNA, the CDR3 is TGTGCCAGCAGCGTCGGGACTAAAACCGGGGAGCTGTTTTTT. Translated: CASSVGTKTGELFF.

This chain's CDR3 is CASSLVGAGELFF. CDR3 coding DNA: TGTGCCAGCAGCTTAGTTGGGGCCGGGGAGCTGTTTTTT. This chain uses TRBV7-6 with TRBJ2-2, with no clear D. The V gene lost 1 base and the J gene lost 6 bases, with 6 bases spanning the gap. The germline V gene has CDR1 SGHVS and CDR2 FNYEAQ. This CDR3 is 13 amino acids long.

The table lists this clone with a count of one. This chain connects TRBV7-8 to TRBJ2-3; D call uncertain. This CDR3 is 13 amino acids long. Germline V gene lookup returns CDR1 SGHVS and CDR2 FQNEAQ. Deletions cut 1 base from V and 6 bases from J, with 8 bases between. In DNA, the CDR3 is TGTGCCAGCAGCTTAGAGGCGGCGGATACGCAGTATTTT. It is translated as CASSLEAADTQYF.

This CDR3 is CASSEHRGRRGEQYF. In DNA form, the CDR3 reads TGTGCCAGCAGTGAACACCGGGGACGACGGGGGGAGCAGTACTTC. This chain links TRBV6-1 with TRBJ2-7; D perhaps matches TRBD2 (6 bases). The CDR3 spans 15 residues. The V gene's germline CDR1 is MNHNS and CDR2 SASEGT. V lost 2 bases, J lost 7 bases, and 18 bases lay in between.

The rearrangement links TRBV6-1 to TRBJ1-2; 7 bases line up with TRBD1. CDR3 length: 15 amino acids. The ends lost 5 bases at V and 7 bases at J; junction bases unmatched: 13. Germline assignment: CDR1 MNHNS and CDR2 SASEGT. CDR3 bases: TGTGCCAGCAGTATTATTTCGGGACAGACCGTTGGCTACACCTTC. It yields the protein CASSIISGQTVGYTF.

The chain carries TRBV7-9 and TRBJ2-5, with D tentatively TRBD2 (6 bases). The germline CDR1 and CDR2 sequences are SEHNR and FQNEAQ (reference sequence). The length of the CDR3 is 12 residues. V lost 6 bases to trimming and J lost 5 bases, with 10 bases between them. The CDR3 nucleotides read TGTGCCAGCAGGGGGGGTTCGGAGACCCAGTACTTC. Translating it yields CASRGGSETQYF. The entire variable domain, with the rest obtained from reference TRBV7-9 and TRBJ2-5, is as follows: DTGVSQNPRHKITKRGQNVTFRCDPISEHNRLYWYRQTLGQGPEFLTYFQNEAQLEKSRLLSDRFSAERPKGSFSTLEIQRTEQGDSAMYLCASRGGSETQYFGPGTRLLVL.